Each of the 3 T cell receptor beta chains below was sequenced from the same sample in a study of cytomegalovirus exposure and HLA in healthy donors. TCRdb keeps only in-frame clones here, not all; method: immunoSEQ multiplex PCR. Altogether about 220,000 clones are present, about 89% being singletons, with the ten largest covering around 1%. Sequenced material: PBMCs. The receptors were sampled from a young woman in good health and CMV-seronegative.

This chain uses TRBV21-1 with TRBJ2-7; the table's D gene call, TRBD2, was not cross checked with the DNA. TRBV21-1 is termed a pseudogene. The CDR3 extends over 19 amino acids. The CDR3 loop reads CASSKEGTSGRCPPYEQYF. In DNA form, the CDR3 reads TGTGCCAGCAGCAAAGAGGGGACTAGCGGGAGATGCCCTCCCTACGAGCAGTACTTC.

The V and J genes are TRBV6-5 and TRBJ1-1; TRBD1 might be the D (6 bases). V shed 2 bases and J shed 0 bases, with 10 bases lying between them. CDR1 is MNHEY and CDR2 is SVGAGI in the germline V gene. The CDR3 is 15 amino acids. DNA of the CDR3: TGTGCCAGCAGTTACACAGGGCGGGTGAACACTGAAGCTTTCTTT. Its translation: CASSYTGRVNTEAFF.

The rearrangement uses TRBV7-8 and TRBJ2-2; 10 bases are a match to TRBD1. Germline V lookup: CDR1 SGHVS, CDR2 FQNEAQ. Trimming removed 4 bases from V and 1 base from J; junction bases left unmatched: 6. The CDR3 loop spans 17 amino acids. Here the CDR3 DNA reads TGTGCCAGCAGCTCACACGACAGGGGGCGGAACACCGGGGAGCTGTTTTTT. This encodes CASSSHDRGRNTGELFF.